This TCR beta chain was retrieved from a study of neurological immune-mediated disorders (dated by TCRdb to about 2019). About the investigation overall: Peripheral blood TCR-beta repertoires from HTLV-I-associated myelopathy (HAM/TSP) patients, multiple sclerosis patients and healthy controls were compared by UMI-based sequencing. Alongside PBMC samples, the set of 106 TCR-beta libraries contained longitudinal samples, technical triplicates, and paired CD4+ and CD8+ T-cell subsets that had been sorted. The cohort included about 70 subjects: around 15 with HAM/TSP, around 34 with multiple sclerosis, and approximately 20 healthy controls.

Summary of the overall study and its limitations: TCR clonal expansion was greatest in HAM/TSP patients and smallest in MS patients, who ranked below even healthy controls. No identical CDR3 amino acid sequences were found to be shared among expanded clones across subjects, suggesting that TCR-beta repertoires were private in all groups.

This clonotype was counted many times. What this receptor recognizes is not known. Per-nucleotide qualities are absent, and no much larger clonotype sits a single base away. cDNA was synthesized by template-switch 5'RACE using a primer carrying a 10-nucleotide random unique molecular identifier by which each TCR transcript was tagged. Over 170 million TCR-beta sequences, covering 15-18 subjects, were produced in each sequencing run. The RNeasy kit was used to extract total RNA. The KAPA Real-time Library Amplification kit was used to amplify TCR-beta VDJ regions with primers targeting the TCR constant region and the 5'RACE anchor. A first PCR added sample indexes and Illumina adaptors, and a second PCR then raised library yield. The roughly 650 bp TCR product was size-selected on a 2% E-gel SizeSelection system after Ampure bead purification. Library quality was checked on a Bioanalyzer, concentration was measured with Qubit, and libraries were quantified with the Kapa Library Quantification kit before pooling. An Illumina HiSeq 2500 sequenced the libraries paired-end 2 x 150 bp. To increase sequence diversity, roughly 23-30% phiX was spiked into each library pool. Processing in the source paper ran as follows. The UMI-based MiGEC pipeline processed quality-filtered reads and removed over 75% of raw TCR sequences during error correction. VDJ genes were aligned to IMGT germline references, and each clonotype was defined by a unique CDR3 amino acid sequence together with V-J genes. VDJtools evaluated clonal expansion, Shannon diversity and CDR3 relatedness (CalcPairwiseDistances, ClusterSamples); CLCbio workbench built phylogenetic trees. Using coefficient-of-variation modelling across technical triplicates, the study counted a clone as expanded if it had at least 8 unique UMIs. TCRdb took the public reads, trimmed them with fastp at Q25, ran MiXCR for clone calling and kept in-frame beta chains. Identical CDR3 protein sequences are pooled into one entry, listed with their most common genes and DNA. V and J calls and clone size were set by TCRdb, not the authors. This sample gives about 46,000 distinct CDR3 sequences in total; about a tenth of them show up just once. The leading ten clones occupy less than 6% of the sample.

For unsorted PBMC libraries, 2 million PBMCs were used after storage in RNAlater at -80 degrees C until RNA extraction. Peripheral blood was subjected to Ficoll-Hypaque density gradient centrifugation to isolate PBMCs, which were then cryopreserved in liquid nitrogen. The CDR3 goes from the cysteine to the phenylalanine over 15 residues. Only CDR3 DNA is held: 45 bases, read in frame from base 1. The germline V gene (reference sequence) specifies LNHNV as CDR1 and YYDKDF as CDR2. Trimming takes 6 bases off V and 0 bases off J; junction bases not matched to a gene: 4. The receptor's source is an older man with HTLV-1-associated myelopathy (HAM/TSP). Source material: PBMCs. In this chain, TRBV15 is recombined with TRBJ1-5; 8 bases in the junction line up with TRBD1. The nucleotide sequence reads as follows: TGTGCCACCAGGTACGGGACAGGTAGCAATCAGCCCCAGCATTTT. Translated, it reads CATRYGTGSNQPQHF.